What follows are 19 T cell receptor beta chains derived from one specimen sequenced in a study of blood T cell repertoires in COVID-19. Only in-frame clones appear in the TCRdb table, and some are missing; sequencing was by immunoSEQ multiplex PCR. The sample gives about 140,000 clones, roughly 88% of which show up once; roughly 10% is in the top ten. Input material: peripheral blood. These receptors originate from a man between 60 and 75 years old with active or convalescent COVID-19.

The chain recombines TRBV7-6 with TRBJ2-5, with TRBD1 identical over 7 bases. J lost 2 bases, V lost 5 bases, and 8 bases had no gene match. CDR1 and CDR2 from the germline V gene are SGHVS and FNYEAQ. The CDR3 spans 15 residues. Written as DNA, the CDR3 is TGTGCCAGCAGCAAACCACAGGGGTATCAAGAGACCCAGTACTTC. This translates into CASSKPQGYQETQYF.

This sequence joins TRBV25-1 and TRBJ2-7; 9 nucleotides match TRBD1. The CDR3 runs to 14 residues. In germline, CDR1 is MGHDK, CDR2 SYGVNS. Trimming at V came to 10 bases and at J to 3 bases, leaving 10 bases not matched to a gene. CDR3 DNA sequence: TGTGCCACCACTAAGACAGGGGGTAACTACGAGCAGTACTTC. This translates into CATTKTGGNYEQYF.

The genes are TRBV12-3 or TRBV12-4 and TRBJ2-5, with unresolved D. This CDR3 has 11 amino acids. The germline V and J ends were trimmed by 2 bases and 5 bases, with 3 bases remaining between them. CDR3 loop: CASSLLETQYF. The CDR3 bases are TGTGCCAGCAGTTTACTGGAGACCCAGTACTTC.

The rearrangement uses TRBV2 and TRBJ1-2, with D unclear. Trimming left V 1 base short and J 2 bases short, with 5 bases between. CDR1 and CDR2 (germline): SNHLY, FYNNEI. The CDR3 sequence is 13 residues long. Here the CDR3 reads CASSEVGNYGYTF. As DNA, the CDR3 is TGTGCCAGCAGTGAAGTCGGGAACTATGGCTACACCTTC. Looking up the rest from reference TRBV2 and TRBJ1-2 gives the full variable domain: EPEVTQTPSHQVTQMGQEVILRCVPISNHLYFYWYRQILGQKVEFLVSFYNNEISEKSEIFDDQFSVERPDGSNFTLKIRSTKLEDSAMYFCASSEVGNYGYTFGSGTRLTVV.

V usage is TRBV5-1 and J usage is TRBJ2-3, with 13 positions matching TRBD2. The ends lost 5 bases at V and 7 bases at J; junction bases unmatched: 7. Germline CDR1 SGHRS, CDR2 YFSETQ. CDR3 length: 15 amino acids. The CDR3, as DNA: TGCGCCAGCAGACTAGCGGGGGGGCCTTTATATACGCAGTATTTT. Translated: CASRLAGGPLYTQYF.

The table lists this clone with a count of one. The J gene is TRBJ1-1, the V gene TRBV7-2; 7 bases are a match to TRBD1. V lost 8 bases, J lost 3 bases, and 6 bases stayed unmatched. The CDR3 is 13 amino acids. CDR1 and CDR2 from the germline V gene are SGHTA and FQGNSA. The CDR3 spells CASGNRGDTEAFF. Written as DNA, the CDR3 is TGTGCCAGCGGAAACAGGGGAGACACTGAAGCTTTCTTT.

CDR3 coding DNA: TGTGCCAGCAGCTTTCTTATCTCCGGGTTGAGCTCCTACAATGAGCAGTTCTTC. Its translation is CASSFLISGLSSYNEQFF. This chain uses TRBV11-2 with TRBJ2-1; no definite D call. The length of the CDR3 is 18 residues. V was trimmed by 3 bases and J by 0 bases, leaving 18 bases between them. CDR1 and CDR2 from the germline V gene are SGHAT and FQNNGV.

The rearrangement uses TRBV6-6 and TRBJ2-1, with D unresolved. CDR1 is MNHNY and CDR2 is SVGAGI in the germline V gene (reference sequence). CDR3 size: 14 residues. With 3 bases removed from V and 0 bases from J, the gap between germline ends came to 6 bases. The chain's CDR3 is CASSYVSSYNEQFF. The DNA for the CDR3 is TGTGCCAGCAGTTATGTGAGCTCCTACAATGAGCAGTTCTTC.

J is TRBJ1-6 and V is TRBV2, with D perhaps TRBD1 (6 bases). The CDR3 contains 13 residues. The V end was cut by 4 bases, the J end by 7 bases, with 8 bases between. Germline values: CDR1 SNHLY, CDR2 FYNNEI. The CDR3 sequence: CASSGTENSPLHF. Written as DNA, the CDR3 is TGTGCCAGCAGTGGGACAGAGAATTCACCCCTCCACTTT.

The chain employs TRBV7-8 and TRBJ2-4; TRBD1 agrees at 9 bases. With 5 bases clipped from V and 6 bases from J, the junction kept 11 bases outside the gene matches. The CDR3 runs 16 residues. Germline assignment: CDR1 SGHVS and CDR2 FQNEAQ. Written as DNA, the CDR3 is TGTGCCAGCAGCACACACAGGGGGCCCCGATCAAACATTCAGTACTTC. It codes for CASSTHRGPRSNIQYF.

This rearrangement joins TRBV6-2 or TRBV6-3 to TRBJ2-1; unclear D gene. Looked up from germline, CDR1 is MNHEY and CDR2 is SVGEGT. V lost 0 bases and J lost 8, with 2 bases in between. This CDR3 region has 11 residues. The CDR3 protein is CASSYSYEQFF. The CDR3 region has the DNA TGTGCCAGCAGTTACTCCTATGAGCAGTTCTTC.

This clone was observed a single time. The V call is TRBV7-8, the J call TRBJ1-2, with unresolved D. Germline CDR1 is SGHVS and CDR2 is FQNEAQ. Trimming shortened V by 5 bases and J by 8 bases, and 21 bases separated the two germline ends. This CDR3 is 15 amino acids long. CDR3 bases: TGTGCCAGCAGCCCAACGGCGGGCCCCCTGGAGGGCTACACCTTC. Translation gives CASSPTAGPLEGYTF.

The J gene is TRBJ1-4, the V gene TRBV6-5; 10 nucleotides match TRBD1. The V gene's germline CDR1 is MNHEY and CDR2 SVGAGI. The CDR3 length is 15 residues. Unmatched junction bases numbered 8, after V lost 8 bases and J lost 5 bases. The CDR3 nucleotides read TGTGCCAGCGATAATCCGGGACAGGGGAATGAAAAACTGTTTTTT. Translating it yields CASDNPGQGNEKLFF.

This CDR3 is CASRLSSGNTIYF. The DNA of the CDR3 is TGTGCCAGCAGACTGAGCTCTGGAAACACCATATATTTT. The V gene is TRBV6-6, the J gene TRBJ1-3; D ambiguous. The germline V and J ends were trimmed by 6 bases and 0 bases, with 6 bases remaining between them. The germline V gene has CDR1 MNHNY and CDR2 SVGAGI (reference sequence). This CDR3 contains 13 residues.

The chain joins TRBV29-1 to TRBJ2-5; no reliable D call. This CDR3 spans 12 amino acids. Trimming shortened V by 4 bases and J by 5 bases, and 11 bases separated the two germline ends. Germline lookup yields CDR1 SQVTM and CDR2 ANQGSEA. The CDR3 here is CSVAGSLETQYF. The DNA of the CDR3 is TGCAGCGTTGCGGGTAGTTTGGAGACCCAGTACTTC.

J is TRBJ2-1 and V is TRBV27; D might be TRBD2 (5 bases). V lost 4 bases, J lost 0 bases, and 10 bases lay in between. Germline CDR1 and CDR2: MNHEY and SMNVEV (reference sequence). The CDR3 sequence is 15 residues long. CDR3 sequence: CASSSSGISYNEQFF. The CDR3 bases are TGTGCCAGCAGTTCCTCCGGGATCTCCTACAATGAGCAGTTCTTC.

This clone was found once. The rearrangement links TRBV6-5 to TRBJ2-7, with D possibly TRBD2 on 6 matching bases. V shed 5 bases and J shed 3 bases, with 11 bases lying between them. Germline-derived CDR1 and CDR2 are MNHEY and SVGAGI. This CDR3 is built from 13 residues. The chain's CDR3 is CASSRLDGYEQYV. In nucleotides, the CDR3 is TGTGCCAGCAGTAGACTAGACGGCTACGAGCAGTACGTC.

The V and J genes are TRBV14 and TRBJ2-7; 11 bases agree with TRBD1. The CDR3 sequence is 14 residues long. CDR1 SGHDN and CDR2 FVKESK come from the germline V gene. With 4 bases clipped from V and 4 bases from J, the junction kept 3 bases outside the gene matches. This chain's CDR3 is CASSPGQGVYEQYF. The CDR3 nucleotides read TGTGCCAGCAGCCCGGGACAGGGGGTTTACGAGCAGTACTTC.

The chain links TRBV9 to TRBJ2-2; 9 bases align to TRBD1. Germline V CDR1 and CDR2: SGDLS, YYNGEE. V trimming: 2 bases; J trimming: 3 bases; junction bases outside the gene matches: 5. This CDR3 is 16 amino acids long. The CDR3 region is CASSVATGGDTGELFF. CDR3 DNA sequence: TGTGCCAGCAGCGTCGCTACAGGGGGCGACACCGGGGAGCTGTTTTTT.